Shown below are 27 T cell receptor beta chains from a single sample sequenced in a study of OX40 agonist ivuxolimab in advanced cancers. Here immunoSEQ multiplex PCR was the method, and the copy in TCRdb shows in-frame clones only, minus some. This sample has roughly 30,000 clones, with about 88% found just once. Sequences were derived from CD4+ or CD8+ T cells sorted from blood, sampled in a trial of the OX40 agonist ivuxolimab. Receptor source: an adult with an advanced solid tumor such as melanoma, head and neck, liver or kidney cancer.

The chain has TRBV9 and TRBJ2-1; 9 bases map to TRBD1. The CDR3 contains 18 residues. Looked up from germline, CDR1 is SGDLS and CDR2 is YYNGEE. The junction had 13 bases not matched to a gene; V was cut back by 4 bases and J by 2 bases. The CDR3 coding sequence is TGTGCCAGCAGCCACCCACAGGGGGCTGTAATAACCTACAATGAGCAGTTCTTC. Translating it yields CASSHPQGAVITYNEQFF.

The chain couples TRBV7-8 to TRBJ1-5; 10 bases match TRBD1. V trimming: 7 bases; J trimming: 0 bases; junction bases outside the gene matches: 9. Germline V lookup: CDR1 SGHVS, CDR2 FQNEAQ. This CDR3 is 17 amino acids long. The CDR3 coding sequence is TGTGCCAGCATGGCCGGGACAGGGGCGTATAGCAATCAGCCCCAGCATTTT. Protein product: CASMAGTGAYSNQPQHF.

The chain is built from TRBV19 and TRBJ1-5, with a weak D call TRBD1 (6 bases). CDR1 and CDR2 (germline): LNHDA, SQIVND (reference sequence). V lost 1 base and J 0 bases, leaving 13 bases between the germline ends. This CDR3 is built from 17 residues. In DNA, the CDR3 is TGTGCCAGTAGTATAGGGTCGGGGGCGCTTAGCAATCAGCCCCAGCATTTT. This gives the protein CASSIGSGALSNQPQHF. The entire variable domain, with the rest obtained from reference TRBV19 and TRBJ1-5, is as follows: DGGITQSPKYLFRKEGQNVTLSCEQNLNHDAMYWYRQDPGQGLRLIYYSQIVNDFQKGDIAEGYSVSREKKESFPLTVTSAQKNPTAFYLCASSIGSGALSNQPQHFGDGTRLSIL.

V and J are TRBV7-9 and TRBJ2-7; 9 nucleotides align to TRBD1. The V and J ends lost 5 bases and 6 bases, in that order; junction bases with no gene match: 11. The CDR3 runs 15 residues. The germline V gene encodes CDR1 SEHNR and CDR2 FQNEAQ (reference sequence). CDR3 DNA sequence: TGTGCCAGCAGCGACCAAGACGACAGGGGGGGCGAGCAGTACTTC. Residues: CASSDQDDRGGEQYF.

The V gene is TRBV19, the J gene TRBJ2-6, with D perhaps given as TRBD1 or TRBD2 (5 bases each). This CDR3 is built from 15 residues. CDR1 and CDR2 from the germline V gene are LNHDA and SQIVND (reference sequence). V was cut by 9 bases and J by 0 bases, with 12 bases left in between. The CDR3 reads CASRDGHSGANVLTF. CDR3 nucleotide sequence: TGTGCCAGCCGGGACGGACACTCTGGGGCCAACGTCCTGACTTTC.

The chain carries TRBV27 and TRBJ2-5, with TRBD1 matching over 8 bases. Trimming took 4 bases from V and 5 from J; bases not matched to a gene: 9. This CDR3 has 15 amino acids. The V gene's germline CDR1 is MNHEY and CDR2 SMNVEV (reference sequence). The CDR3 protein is CASSSIQGARETQYF. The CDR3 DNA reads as TGTGCCAGCAGTTCCATCCAGGGGGCGCGGGAGACCCAGTACTTC.

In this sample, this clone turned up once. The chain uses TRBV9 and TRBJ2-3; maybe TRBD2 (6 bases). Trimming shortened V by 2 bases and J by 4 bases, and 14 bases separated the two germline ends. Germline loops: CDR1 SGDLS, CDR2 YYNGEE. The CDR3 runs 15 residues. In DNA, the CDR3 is TGTGCCAGCAGCGTTGCGGGGTACGGCGCAGATACGCAGTATTTT. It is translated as CASSVAGYGADTQYF.

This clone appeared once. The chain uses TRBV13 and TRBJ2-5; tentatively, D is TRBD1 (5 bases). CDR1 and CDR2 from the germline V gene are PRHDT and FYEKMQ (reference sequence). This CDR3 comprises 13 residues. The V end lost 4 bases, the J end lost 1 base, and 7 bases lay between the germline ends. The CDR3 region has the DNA TGTGCCAGCAGCTCCCAGGGCCAAGAGACCCAGTACTTC. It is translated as CASSSQGQETQYF.

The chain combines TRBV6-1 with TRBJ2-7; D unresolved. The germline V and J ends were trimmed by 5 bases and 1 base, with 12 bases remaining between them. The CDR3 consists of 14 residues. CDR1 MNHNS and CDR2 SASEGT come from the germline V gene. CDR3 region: CASSIRWGSYEQYF. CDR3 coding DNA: TGTGCCAGCAGTATACGGTGGGGATCCTACGAGCAGTACTTC.

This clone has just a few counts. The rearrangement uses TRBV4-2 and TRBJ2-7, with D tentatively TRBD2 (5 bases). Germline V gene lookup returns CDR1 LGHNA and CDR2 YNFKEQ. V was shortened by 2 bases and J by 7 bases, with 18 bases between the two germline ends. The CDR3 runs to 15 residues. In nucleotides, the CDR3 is TGTGCCAGCAGCCAACTCACCGACACTAGTGGGGAGCAGTACTTC. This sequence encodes CASSQLTDTSGEQYF.

Written as DNA, the CDR3 is TGTGCCAGCAGTGTGGGACAGGGAGAGTCTGGGGCCAACGTCCTGACTTTC. This sequence encodes CASSVGQGESGANVLTF. The chain couples TRBV25-1 to TRBJ2-6, with 9 bases that match TRBD1. The germline CDR1 and CDR2 sequences are MGHDK and SYGVNS. Trimming at V came to 4 bases and at J to 1 base, leaving 5 bases not matched to a gene. The CDR3 loop spans 17 amino acids.

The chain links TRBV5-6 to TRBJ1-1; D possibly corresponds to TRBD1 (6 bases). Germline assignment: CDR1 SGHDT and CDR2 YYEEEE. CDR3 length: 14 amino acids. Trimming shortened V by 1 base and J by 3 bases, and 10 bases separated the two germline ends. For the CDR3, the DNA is TGTGCCAGCAGCTTGACAGGGATGGACACTGAAGCTTTCTTT. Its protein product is CASSLTGMDTEAFF.

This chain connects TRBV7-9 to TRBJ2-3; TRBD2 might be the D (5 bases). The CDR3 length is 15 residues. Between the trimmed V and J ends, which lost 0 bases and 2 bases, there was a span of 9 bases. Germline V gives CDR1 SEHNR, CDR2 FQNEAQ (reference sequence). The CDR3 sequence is CASSLASVPTDTQYF. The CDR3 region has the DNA TGTGCCAGCAGCTTAGCTAGCGTACCCACAGATACGCAGTATTTT.

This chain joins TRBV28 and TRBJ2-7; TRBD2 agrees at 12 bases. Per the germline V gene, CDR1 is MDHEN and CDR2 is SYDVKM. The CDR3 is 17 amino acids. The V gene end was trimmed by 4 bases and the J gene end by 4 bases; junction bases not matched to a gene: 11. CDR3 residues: CASSWDHTSGRNYEQYF. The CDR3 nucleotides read TGTGCCAGCAGTTGGGACCACACTAGCGGGAGGAATTACGAGCAGTACTTC.

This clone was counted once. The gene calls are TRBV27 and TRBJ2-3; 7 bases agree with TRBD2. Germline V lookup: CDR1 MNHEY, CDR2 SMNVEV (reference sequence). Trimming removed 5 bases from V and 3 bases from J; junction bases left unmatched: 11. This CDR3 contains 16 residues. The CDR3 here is CASSPLAGEETDTQYF. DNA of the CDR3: TGTGCCAGCAGTCCCCTGGCGGGAGAAGAGACAGATACGCAGTATTTT.

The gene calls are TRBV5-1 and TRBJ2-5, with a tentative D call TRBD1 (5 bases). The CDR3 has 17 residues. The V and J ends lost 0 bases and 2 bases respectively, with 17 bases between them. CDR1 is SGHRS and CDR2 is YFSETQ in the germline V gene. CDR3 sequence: CASSLDPGFLGQETQYF. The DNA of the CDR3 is TGCGCCAGCAGCTTGGACCCAGGGTTCTTGGGGCAAGAGACCCAGTACTTC.

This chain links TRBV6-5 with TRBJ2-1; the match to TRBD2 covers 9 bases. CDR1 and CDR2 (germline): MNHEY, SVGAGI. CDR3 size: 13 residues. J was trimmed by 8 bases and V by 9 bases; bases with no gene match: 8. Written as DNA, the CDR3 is TGTGCCAGTAGCGGGAGCAGCAGCGATGAGCAGTTCTTC. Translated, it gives CASSGSSSDEQFF.

CDR3 loop: CASSASGVAGGGSYEQYF. The CDR3 coding sequence is TGTGCCAGCAGCGCCTCCGGGGTGGCGGGAGGTGGGTCCTACGAGCAGTACTTC. The chain joins TRBV9 to TRBJ2-7, with 8 positions matching TRBD2. Germline lookup yields CDR1 SGDLS and CDR2 YYNGEE. V dropped 3 bases and J dropped 1; count of bases not matched to a gene: 15. The CDR3 consists of 18 residues.

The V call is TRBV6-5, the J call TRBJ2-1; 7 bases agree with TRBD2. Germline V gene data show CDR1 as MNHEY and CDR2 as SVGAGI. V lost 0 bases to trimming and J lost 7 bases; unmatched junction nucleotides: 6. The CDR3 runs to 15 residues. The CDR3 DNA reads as TGTGCCAGCAGTTACTCGGGGCGGGAGAGTAATGAGCAGTTCTTC. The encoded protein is CASSYSGRESNEQFF.

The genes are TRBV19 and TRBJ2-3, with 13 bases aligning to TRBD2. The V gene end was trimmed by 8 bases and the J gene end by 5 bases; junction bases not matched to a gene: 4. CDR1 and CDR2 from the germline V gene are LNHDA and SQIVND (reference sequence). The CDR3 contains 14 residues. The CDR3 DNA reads TGTGCCAGTGGACTAGCGGGAGTAATAGATACGCAGTATTTT. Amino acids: CASGLAGVIDTQYF.

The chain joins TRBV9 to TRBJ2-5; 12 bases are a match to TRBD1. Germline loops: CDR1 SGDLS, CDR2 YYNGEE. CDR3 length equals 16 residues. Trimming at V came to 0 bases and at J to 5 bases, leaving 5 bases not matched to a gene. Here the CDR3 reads CASSVGGTGGRETQYF. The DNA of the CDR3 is TGTGCCAGCAGCGTAGGCGGGACAGGGGGCAGGGAGACCCAGTACTTC.

The CDR3 loop reads CASSPWTGGDEKLFF. Written as DNA, the CDR3 is TGTGCCAGCAGCCCCTGGACAGGGGGTGATGAAAAACTGTTTTTT. The chain is built from TRBV9 and TRBJ1-4; 10 positions match TRBD1. After removal of 4 bases from V and 6 bases from J, the junction contained 6 bases not matched to a gene. CDR1 is SGDLS and CDR2 is YYNGEE in the germline V gene. This CDR3 has 15 residues.

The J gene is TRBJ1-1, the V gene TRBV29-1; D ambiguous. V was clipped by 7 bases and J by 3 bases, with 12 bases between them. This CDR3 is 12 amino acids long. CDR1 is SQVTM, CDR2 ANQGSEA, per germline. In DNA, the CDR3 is TGCAGCGCAAACACGGGCGACACTGAAGCTTTCTTT. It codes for CSANTGDTEAFF.

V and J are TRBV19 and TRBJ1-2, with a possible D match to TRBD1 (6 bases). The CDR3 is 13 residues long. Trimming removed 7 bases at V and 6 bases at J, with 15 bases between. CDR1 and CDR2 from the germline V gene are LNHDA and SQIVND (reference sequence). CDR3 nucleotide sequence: TGTGCCAGTAACACAGGGTTTTATCATGGCTACACCTTC. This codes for CASNTGFYHGYTF. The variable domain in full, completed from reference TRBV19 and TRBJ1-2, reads DGGITQSPKYLFRKEGQNVTLSCEQNLNHDAMYWYRQDPGQGLRLIYYSQIVNDFQKGDIAEGYSVSREKKESFPLTVTSAQKNPTAFYLCASNTGFYHGYTFGSGTRLTVV.

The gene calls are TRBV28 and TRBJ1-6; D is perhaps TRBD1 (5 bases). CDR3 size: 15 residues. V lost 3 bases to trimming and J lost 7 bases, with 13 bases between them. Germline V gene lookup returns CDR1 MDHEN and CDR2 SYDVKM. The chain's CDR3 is CASSFPGTENSPLHF. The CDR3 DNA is TGTGCCAGCAGTTTTCCCGGGACGGAAAATTCACCCCTCCACTTT.

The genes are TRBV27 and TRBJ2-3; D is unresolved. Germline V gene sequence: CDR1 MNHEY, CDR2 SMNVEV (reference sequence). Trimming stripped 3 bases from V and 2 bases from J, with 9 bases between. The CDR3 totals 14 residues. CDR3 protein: CASSFRAVTDTQYF. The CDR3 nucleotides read TGTGCCAGCAGTTTCCGGGCGGTCACAGATACGCAGTATTTT.

CDR3 DNA: TGTGCCAGCAGCTTAGCATGGGGTTCTGAAGCTTTCTTT. Protein product: CASSLAWGSEAFF. The chain joins TRBV11-3 to TRBJ1-1; no clear D gene. The germline V gene has CDR1 SGHNT and CDR2 YENEEA. The CDR3 extends over 13 amino acids. Trimming pared 1 base from V and 6 bases from J, leaving 9 bases between.